The TCR beta chain described here comes from a study of sequential checkpoint blockade in melanoma. At the level of the study: Arm A got nivolumab then ipilimumab; arm B the reverse, 1:1. Both treatment sequences were followed by maintenance nivolumab.

Treatment noted: randomized to nivolumab then ipilimumab (arm A) or the reverse (arm B). Patients had received no earlier DNA-damaging chemotherapy. From thawed PBMCs, live CD3+CD8+ cells negative for CD19 and CD56 were sorted. Only in-frame clones appear in the TCRdb table, and some are missing; sequencing was by immunoSEQ multiplex PCR. The sample lists around 18,000 clones; 72% were seen once. This sequence was found in a human donor with melanoma. Sample: CD8+ T cells sorted from blood (inferred from file names), taken from a patient given nivolumab and ipilimumab in sequence.

The CDR3 DNA is TGTGCCAGCCGGGGGGGATCCTACGAGCAGTACTTC. This gives the protein CASRGGSYEQYF. The chain uses TRBV7-9 and TRBJ2-7; 8 positions agree with TRBD2. From germline, CDR1 is SEHNR and CDR2 FQNEAQ (reference sequence). J lost 1 base, V lost 8 bases, and 1 base had no gene match. This CDR3 contains 12 residues.